Following are 25 T cell receptor beta chains from one sample sequenced in a study of PD-L1 blockade in urothelial cancer. Generated by immunoSEQ multiplex PCR, the TCRdb table keeps only in-frame clones and is missing some. The repertoire has around 93,000 clones, around 78% of them found once; the top ten carry around 8%. The time point is: peripheral blood 6 weeks after treatment start. The specimen was PBMCs, collected around atezolizumab (anti-PD-L1) treatment. These receptors came from a man aged 65 to 79 with urothelial cancer.

V is TRBV9 and J is TRBJ2-3, with a weak D call TRBD2 (6 bases). Trimming stripped 0 bases from V and 4 bases from J, with 12 bases between. Germline CDR1 is SGDLS and CDR2 is YYNGEE. There are 15 residues in the CDR3. The CDR3 region is CASSVGGTPADTQYF. The CDR3 DNA is TGTGCCAGCAGCGTAGGCGGGACCCCCGCAGATACGCAGTATTTT.

The chain is built from TRBV19 and TRBJ2-1; D may be TRBD1 (5 bases). V lost 4 bases and J lost 9, with 13 bases in between. The CDR3 has 13 residues. Looked up from germline, CDR1 is LNHDA and CDR2 is SQIVND (reference sequence). CDR3 in DNA: TGTGCCAGTAGTAGGGGTTTAAGGGGTGAGCAGTTCTTC. Its protein product is CASSRGLRGEQFF.

CDR3 nucleotides: TGTGCCACGACCTTGACAGGGGGCCGGGGCACTGAAGCTTTCTTT. This translates into CATTLTGGRGTEAFF. The chain employs TRBV2 and TRBJ1-1; TRBD1 matches 10 bases. The CDR3 is 15 amino acids. The junction had 12 bases not matched to a gene; V was cut back by 10 bases and J by 4 bases. CDR1 and CDR2 (germline): SNHLY, FYNNEI.

The J gene is TRBJ2-1, the V gene TRBV9; 8 bases match TRBD1. The CDR3 contains 14 residues. In germline, CDR1 is SGDLS, CDR2 YYNGEE. Unmatched junction bases numbered 7, after V lost 1 base and J lost 10 bases. CDR3 nucleotides: TGTGCCAGCAGCGTACCCCAGGGGGCGGGGGAGCAGTTCTTC. Its protein is CASSVPQGAGEQFF.

The chain recombines TRBV18 with TRBJ2-1; TRBD2 might be the D (5 bases). V was cut by 4 bases and J by 9 bases, with 25 bases left in between. The CDR3 is 17 residues long. CDR1 and CDR2 (germline): KGHSH, LQKENI. The CDR3 nucleotides are TGTGCCAGCTCACAGCCTGGGTTGGGCGACTACAGAGGTGAGCAGTTCTTC. Protein: CASSQPGLGDYRGEQFF.

The genes are TRBV2 and TRBJ1-1; 7 bases match TRBD1. Germline CDR1 reads SNHLY; CDR2 reads FYNNEI. V was pared by 6 bases and J by 2 bases, with 9 bases of the junction left unmatched. The CDR3 has 15 residues. CDR3 nucleotides: TGTGCCAGCAGCCCACTCAGGACAGGCAACACTGAAGCTTTCTTT. Residues: CASSPLRTGNTEAFF.

This chain connects TRBV2 to TRBJ1-5; D gene uncertain. The V gene's germline CDR1 is SNHLY and CDR2 FYNNEI. The V and J ends lost 0 bases and 0 bases respectively, with 9 bases between them. This CDR3 spans 16 amino acids. CDR3 loop: CASSEAAQFSNQPQHF. The DNA of the CDR3 is TGTGCCAGCAGTGAAGCGGCACAGTTTAGCAATCAGCCCCAGCATTTT.

The chain has TRBV5-1 and TRBJ2-5; tentative D call: TRBD2 (6 bases). CDR1 and CDR2 from the germline V gene are SGHRS and YFSETQ. Between the trimmed V and J ends, which lost 7 bases and 4 bases, there was a span of 23 bases. The CDR3 loop spans 16 amino acids. The CDR3 DNA is TGCGCCAGCGGACCCCGGGCAGGGATGGGGGGAGAGACCCAGTACTTC. Protein sequence: CASGPRAGMGGETQYF.

The chain employs TRBV6-5 and TRBJ1-1, with a weak D call TRBD1 (6 bases). Trimming took 0 bases from V and 1 from J, leaving 9 bases between them. The CDR3 is 15 residues long. Germline V gives CDR1 MNHEY, CDR2 SVGAGI. CDR3 coding DNA: TGTGCCAGCAGTTACTCGCCAGGGGAGAACACTGAAGCTTTCTTT. Its protein product is CASSYSPGENTEAFF.

The rearrangement links TRBV29-1 to TRBJ2-3, with D hard to call. CDR3 length equals 11 residues. V was shortened by 5 bases and J by 2 bases, with 5 bases between the two germline ends. Germline V gene sequence: CDR1 SQVTM, CDR2 ANQGSEA. CDR3 nucleotide sequence: TGCAGCGTTCAAATCACAGATACGCAGTATTTT. Protein: CSVQITDTQYF.

The chain links TRBV6-5 to TRBJ1-4; D is ambiguous. Germline V gene data show CDR1 as MNHEY and CDR2 as SVGAGI. V lost 3 bases to trimming and J lost 4 bases, with 6 bases between them. The CDR3 loop spans 13 amino acids. The CDR3 reads CASSYRVNEKLFF. DNA for the CDR3: TGTGCCAGCAGTTATAGAGTTAATGAAAAACTGTTTTTT.

The CDR3 bases are TGTGCCAGCAGCCGGGACATCATGAACACTGAAGCTTTCTTT. Protein sequence: CASSRDIMNTEAFF. The V and J genes are TRBV7-9 and TRBJ1-1, with D possibly matching TRBD1 (6 bases). This CDR3 has 14 residues. From germline, CDR1 is SEHNR and CDR2 FQNEAQ (reference sequence). Trimming took 5 bases from V and 0 from J, leaving 10 bases between them.

V usage is TRBV11-3 and J usage is TRBJ2-1; no reliable D call. This CDR3 has 14 residues. The V end lost 0 bases, the J end lost 4 bases, and 7 bases lay between the germline ends. Germline V gene data show CDR1 as SGHNT and CDR2 as YENEEA. CDR3 nucleotide sequence: TGTGCCAGCAGCTTAGAGTACGAGTACAATGAGCAGTTCTTC. As protein: CASSLEYEYNEQFF.

The chain combines TRBV11-3 with TRBJ1-2; 8 bases match TRBD1. The CDR3 spans 15 residues. Germline V gene lookup returns CDR1 SGHNT and CDR2 YENEEA. The ends lost 2 bases at V and 3 bases at J; junction bases unmatched: 5. CDR3 protein: CASSLSTGAHYGYTF. The CDR3, as DNA: TGTGCCAGCAGCTTATCGACAGGGGCCCACTATGGCTACACCTTC.

The chain employs TRBV10-3 and TRBJ1-2; D unresolved. V was cut by 3 bases and J by 2 bases, with 7 bases left in between. The germline gives CDR1 ENHRY, CDR2 SYGVKD. The CDR3 sequence is 13 residues long. In nucleotides, the CDR3 is TGTGCCATCAGTGAAGACGGGAACTATGGCTACACCTTC. Encoded protein: CAISEDGNYGYTF.

This clone has a handful of counts. The chain has TRBV11-2 and TRBJ2-1; weak D call: TRBD1 (7 bases). CDR3 length equals 15 residues. Trimming took off 5 bases at V and 6 bases at J, with 17 bases between the two ends. Germline CDR1 is SGHAT and CDR2 is FQNNGV. CDR3 loop: CASSTWTGGSNEQFF. The DNA for the CDR3 is TGTGCCAGCAGCACCTGGACAGGAGGGAGCAATGAGCAGTTCTTC.

This chain connects TRBV7-9 to TRBJ2-7, with TRBD1 identical over 7 bases. The CDR3 spans 14 residues. Germline V gene sequence: CDR1 SEHNR, CDR2 FQNEAQ (reference sequence). The ends lost 5 bases at V and 2 bases at J; junction bases unmatched: 6. CDR3 sequence: CASSPDRSAYEQYF. CDR3 nucleotide sequence: TGTGCCAGCAGCCCGGACAGGAGCGCCTACGAGCAGTACTTC.

This chain links TRBV6-5 with TRBJ2-7; 7 bases fit TRBD2. Germline CDR1 is MNHEY and CDR2 is SVGAGI. The CDR3 loop spans 15 amino acids. With 0 bases clipped from V and 2 bases from J, the junction kept 4 bases outside the gene matches. The CDR3 loop is CASSYSGRITYEQYF. CDR3 coding DNA: TGTGCCAGCAGTTACTCCGGGAGGATAACCTACGAGCAGTACTTC.

CDR3 nucleotides: TGTGCCAGCAGTCAGACAGCGGGCGAGCAGTACTTC. Its translation is CASSQTAGEQYF. The V and J genes are TRBV11-2 and TRBJ2-7; D is perhaps TRBD2 (6 bases). CDR1 is SGHAT, CDR2 FQNNGV, per germline. The CDR3 contains 12 residues. V was trimmed by 6 bases and J by 6 bases, leaving 12 bases between them.

This chain joins TRBV6-1 and TRBJ2-4; D possibly corresponds to TRBD1 (6 bases). Per germline, CDR1 MNHNS and CDR2 SASEGT. V was cut by 8 bases and J by 1 base, with 15 bases left in between. The CDR3 has 15 amino acids. As DNA, the CDR3 is TGTGCCAGCGGAGACAGGCAAGGGGCCAAAAACATTCAGTACTTC. This gives the protein CASGDRQGAKNIQYF.

The chain's CDR3 is CASSLGQGNEQFF. CDR3 DNA: TGTGCCAGCAGCTTGGGACAGGGCAATGAGCAGTTCTTC. V is TRBV7-9 and J is TRBJ2-1, with 9 positions matching TRBD1. Germline CDR1 SEHNR, CDR2 FQNEAQ (reference sequence). V trimming: 3 bases; J trimming: 6 bases; junction bases outside the gene matches: 0. This CDR3 region has 13 residues.

This clone was seen more than once but under ten times. The chain recombines TRBV15 with TRBJ1-2; D unresolved. CDR1 is LNHNV and CDR2 is YYDKDF in the germline V gene (reference sequence). V dropped 0 bases and J dropped 6 bases, with 14 bases sitting between them. There are 15 residues in the CDR3. CDR3 loop: CATSRERQVTHGYTF. DNA for the CDR3: TGTGCCACCAGCAGAGAACGGCAGGTCACCCATGGCTACACCTTC. Looking up the rest from reference TRBV15 and TRBJ1-2 gives the full variable domain: DAMVIQNPRYQVTQFGKPVTLSCSQTLNHNVMYWYQQKSSQAPKLLFHYYDKDFNNEADTPDNFQSRRPNTSFCFLDIRSPGLGDTAMYLCATSRERQVTHGYTFGSGTRLTVV.

The J gene is TRBJ1-1, the V gene TRBV15; D may be TRBD1 (5 bases). There are 15 residues in the CDR3. The V and J ends lost 0 bases and 1 base respectively, with 9 bases between them. In germline, CDR1 is LNHNV, CDR2 YYDKDF (reference sequence). As DNA, the CDR3 is TGTGCCACCAGCAGAGATACGGGGGAGAACACTGAAGCTTTCTTT. Encoded protein: CATSRDTGENTEAFF. The whole variable domain, filled in from reference TRBV15 and TRBJ1-1, reads DAMVIQNPRYQVTQFGKPVTLSCSQTLNHNVMYWYQQKSSQAPKLLFHYYDKDFNNEADTPDNFQSRRPNTSFCFLDIRSPGLGDTAMYLCATSRDTGENTEAFFGQGTRLTVV.

The chain joins TRBV9 to TRBJ1-6; a weak D match, TRBD1 (5 bases). Between the trimmed V and J ends, which lost 10 bases and 7 bases, there was a span of 18 bases. The CDR3 loop spans 14 amino acids. CDR1 is SGDLS and CDR2 is YYNGEE in the germline V gene. This CDR3 is CASRYRGRNSPLHF. The CDR3 DNA reads as TGTGCCTCAAGATACCGGGGGAGGAATTCACCCCTCCACTTT.

The V call is TRBV4-1, the J call TRBJ1-2; 9 nucleotides align to TRBD1. CDR1 is MGHRA and CDR2 is YSYEKL in the germline V gene. V shed 4 bases, J shed 3 bases, and the junction held 3 bases outside the gene matches. The length of the CDR3 is 14 residues. The CDR3, as DNA: TGCGCCAGCAGCCTTACAGGGGGCGACTATGGCTACACCTTC. The encoded protein is CASSLTGGDYGYTF.